This T cell receptor (beta chain) was identified during a study of tumor-infiltrating lymphocytes in primary liver carcinoma. Overall study context: The number of productive TCRbeta reads per sample ranged from roughly 3.65 to 8 million and was similar across tissue types.

Overall study results and limits: Tumor-adjacent and tumor-blood pairs overlapped less than tumor region pairs did. The difference in top-250-clone fraction between tumors and blood was significant, favoring tumors (p = 0.039).

Alongside blood RNA obtained from unsorted whole blood, germline DNA was also extracted. What was collected before surgery was 3.5 to 4 milliliters of peripheral blood. A constant-region primer primed TCR beta cDNA synthesis from about 550 ng of total RNA. It was through three nested multiplex PCR rounds of slightly modified ARM-PCR that TCR beta libraries arose. The opening two PCR rounds, ten to eleven cycles each, paired TRBV1-TRBV30 forward primers with a C-beta reverse primer. TCRdb re-derived calls from the multiplex PCR reads in MiXCR, one entry per CDR3 protein. Of some 200,000 distinct CDR3 sequences in the sample, less than 70% were seen once. Germline V gene data show CDR1 as SGHAT and CDR2 as FQNNGV. The CDR3 is 15 residues long. Concerning this clonotype itself: What it binds is not known. In this CDR3 the conserved last residue, phenylalanine or tryptophan, is missing, so a read error is likely.

The sequenced material came from peripheral blood. The V and J genes are TRBV11-2 and TRBJ2-7, with TRBD2 matching 7 bases. The sequence derives from a woman in her fifties or sixties with primary liver carcinoma and hepatitis B virus infection. The CDR3 spells CASSLVGGSSYEQYL. In nucleotides, the CDR3 is TGTGCCAGCAGTTTAGTGGGGGGGAGCTCCTACGAGCAGTACTTA.